The TCR beta chain under discussion was sequenced for a study of shared clonotypes between healthy human individuals. The CDR3 covers 13 residues. V was trimmed by 3 bases and J by 0 bases, leaving 6 bases between them. Germline CDR1 reads SGDLS; CDR2 reads YYNGEE. CD45RO-negative cells were positively selected for CCR7, leaving out terminally differentiated effector memory CD45RA+ cells. Using immunoSEQ multiplex PCR, the repertoire was profiled, and TCRdb retains in-frame clones only, with some absent. The sample lists about 2.2 million clones, more than 85% occurring once. The receptor was isolated from a man younger than 35 in good health. Some clones in this sample may be carry-over from other donors' samples. The chain links TRBV9 to TRBJ1-1; no clear D. The material sequenced was naive CD8+ T cells from PBMCs. The CDR3 DNA sequence: TGTGCCAGCAGCGATCGGCTGAACACTGAAGCTTTCTTT. This encodes CASSDRLNTEAFF.